Shown below are 29 T cell receptor beta chains from a single sample sequenced in a study of T cell changes during pregnancy in multiple sclerosis. Using immunoSEQ multiplex PCR, the repertoire was profiled, and TCRdb retains in-frame clones only, with some absent. Among some 60,000 clones listed, nearly 95% were seen once. The sequenced sample was peripheral blood, obtained in the first trimester of pregnancy. These receptors came from a female donor with multiple sclerosis, enrolled in a pregnancy study.

The gene calls are TRBV19 and TRBJ2-3; D is uncertain. The CDR3 consists of 14 residues. Germline loops: CDR1 LNHDA, CDR2 SQIVND (reference sequence). Trimming cost V 6 bases and J 0 bases, with 10 bases left between them. For the CDR3, the DNA is TGTGCCAGTAGAGTAGAGAAAAGCACAGATACGCAGTATTTT. Translation gives CASRVEKSTDTQYF. Drawing the rest from reference TRBV19 and TRBJ2-3, the complete variable domain is DGGITQSPKYLFRKEGQNVTLSCEQNLNHDAMYWYRQDPGQGLRLIYYSQIVNDFQKGDIAEGYSVSREKKESFPLTVTSAQKNPTAFYLCASRVEKSTDTQYFGPGTRLTVL.

This chain joins TRBV5-6 and TRBJ1-1, with D perhaps TRBD1 (6 bases). The V and J ends lost 4 bases and 1 base respectively, with 11 bases between them. This CDR3 has 14 residues. The V gene's germline CDR1 is SGHDT and CDR2 YYEEEE. The CDR3 DNA reads TGTGCCAGCAGCCGGGGACACCCGAACACTGAAGCTTTCTTT. Translated: CASSRGHPNTEAFF. Looking up the rest from reference TRBV5-6 and TRBJ1-1 gives the full variable domain: DAGVTQSPTHLIKTRGQQVTLRCSPKSGHDTVSWYQQALGQGPQFIFQYYEEEERQRGNFPDRFSGHQFPNYSSELNVNALLLGDSALYLCASSRGHPNTEAFFGQGTRLTVV.

The rearrangement joins TRBV18 to TRBJ2-2, with TRBD2 as a possible D gene (6 bases). V lost 3 bases and J lost 4, with 15 bases in between. CDR3 length equals 16 residues. Germline lookup yields CDR1 KGHSH and CDR2 LQKENI. The DNA for the CDR3 is TGTGCCAGCTCACCTTCATGGCCCGGGGGCACCGGGGAGCTGTTTTTT. Translation gives CASSPSWPGGTGELFF.

V usage is TRBV5-1 and J usage is TRBJ2-1; perhaps TRBD1 as D (5 bases). V was clipped by 0 bases and J by 0 bases, with 10 bases between them. The CDR3 covers 16 residues. CDR1 is SGHRS and CDR2 is YFSETQ in the germline V gene. The CDR3 DNA follows: TGCGCCAGCAGCTTGGGTGGCAGGGTCTCCTACAATGAGCAGTTCTTC. Protein sequence: CASSLGGRVSYNEQFF.

The chain employs TRBV9 and TRBJ1-1; D may be TRBD1 (5 bases). Trimming pared 0 bases from V and 2 bases from J, leaving 11 bases between. Germline V gene lookup returns CDR1 SGDLS and CDR2 YYNGEE. The CDR3 has 15 amino acids. The CDR3 coding sequence is TGTGCCAGCAGCGTAGTCGGGGGACCTAACACTGAAGCTTTCTTT. Its protein is CASSVVGGPNTEAFF.

J is TRBJ1-2 and V is TRBV28; tentatively, D is TRBD1 (6 bases). Germline values: CDR1 MDHEN, CDR2 SYDVKM. This CDR3 spans 12 amino acids. V dropped 7 bases and J dropped 13 bases, with 19 bases sitting between them. The CDR3 coding sequence is TGTGCCAGCACCACCCAAGGGGGAAGAGGCACCTTC. It translates to CASTTQGGRGTF.

This chain connects TRBV18 to TRBJ1-3, with no clear D. Trimming stripped 3 bases from V and 2 bases from J, with 14 bases between. This CDR3 has 16 residues. Germline values: CDR1 KGHSH, CDR2 LQKENI. Here the CDR3 reads CASSPGLSGTGNTIYF. The CDR3 bases are TGTGCCAGCTCACCCGGACTCTCGGGGACTGGAAACACCATATATTTT.

The chain carries TRBV29-1 and TRBJ1-1; D is perhaps TRBD1 (5 bases). Per germline, CDR1 SQVTM and CDR2 ANQGSEA. Trimming pared 4 bases from V and 2 bases from J, leaving 11 bases between. The CDR3 sequence is 13 residues long. The DNA of the CDR3 is TGCAGCGTTGTGGGGCAGCCCAACACTGAAGCTTTCTTT. The encoded protein is CSVVGQPNTEAFF.

The J gene is TRBJ2-3, the V gene TRBV19; D is ambiguous. The CDR3 is 13 residues long. V lost 8 bases and J 5 bases, leaving 14 bases between the germline ends. CDR1 and CDR2 (germline): LNHDA, SQIVND (reference sequence). CDR3 sequence: CASLAIGKDTQYF. CDR3 in DNA: TGTGCCAGTTTGGCAATTGGCAAAGATACGCAGTATTTT. Full variable domain (outside the CDR3, taken from reference TRBV19 and TRBJ2-3): DGGITQSPKYLFRKEGQNVTLSCEQNLNHDAMYWYRQDPGQGLRLIYYSQIVNDFQKGDIAEGYSVSREKKESFPLTVTSAQKNPTAFYLCASLAIGKDTQYFGPGTRLTVL.

V gene TRBV4-3 combines with J gene TRBJ2-1; 8 nucleotides line up with TRBD1. Germline CDR1 reads LGHNA; CDR2 reads YSLEER. The CDR3 length is 15 residues. Trimming removed 1 base from V and 4 bases from J; junction bases left unmatched: 3. The CDR3 sequence: CASSQGTGGYNEQFF. The CDR3 bases are TGCGCCAGCAGCCAAGGAACAGGGGGATACAATGAGCAGTTCTTC.

This clone was detected many times. The chain recombines TRBV10-1 with TRBJ1-1; 7 nucleotides line up with TRBD1. This CDR3 contains 17 residues. CDR1 and CDR2 (germline): WNHNN, SYGVQD (reference sequence). V lost 3 bases, J lost 0 bases, and 10 bases stayed unmatched. The DNA for the CDR3 is TGCGCCAGCAGTGAAAGGAAGGGGGCCTTTATGAACACTGAAGCTTTCTTT. Translating it yields CASSERKGAFMNTEAFF.

V is TRBV6-4 and J is TRBJ2-2, with TRBD1 matching over 10 bases. V trimming: 7 bases; J trimming: 4 bases; junction bases outside the gene matches: 21. The CDR3 covers 20 residues. Germline V gives CDR1 MRHNA, CDR2 SNTAGT. This CDR3 reads CASNYPGQGRIPPFTGELFF. CDR3 nucleotides: TGTGCCAGCAATTATCCGGGACAGGGGAGAATACCACCTTTCACCGGGGAGCTGTTTTTT.

V and J are TRBV7-6 and TRBJ2-3, with 15 bases lining up with TRBD2. This CDR3 is built from 15 residues. Trimming cost V 8 bases and J 7 bases; bases outside gene matches: 7. Germline V gene sequence: CDR1 SGHVS, CDR2 FNYEAQ. The CDR3: CASGSGLAGGNTQYF. The CDR3 region has the DNA TGTGCCAGCGGTTCGGGACTAGCGGGGGGAAATACGCAGTATTTT.

V and J are TRBV9 and TRBJ1-2; D ambiguous. The CDR3 covers 15 residues. Germline CDR1 is SGDLS and CDR2 is YYNGEE. With 4 bases removed from V and 0 bases from J, the gap between germline ends came to 13 bases. The CDR3 DNA is TGTGCCAGCAGCCCTGGCCAGTCCGCTAACTATGGCTACACCTTC. As protein: CASSPGQSANYGYTF.

Notes on this clone: This sample includes further DNA sequences coding for the same CDR3. The chain carries TRBV5-6 and TRBJ1-2; 7 bases align to TRBD1. The V segment lost 4 bases and the J segment 2 bases; nucleotides outside the gene matches: 2. This CDR3 region has 13 residues. Per the germline V gene, CDR1 is SGHDT and CDR2 is YYEEEE. The DNA for the CDR3 is TGTGCCAGCAGCCAGGACAGGAACTATGGCTACACCTTC. It specifies CASSQDRNYGYTF.

This sequence joins TRBV30 and TRBJ2-7, with 11 bases identical to TRBD1. After removal of 5 bases from V and 4 bases from J, the junction contained 10 bases not matched to a gene. The V gene's germline CDR1 is GTSNPN and CDR2 SVGIG (reference sequence). The CDR3 loop spans 15 amino acids. CDR3 residues: CAWALGTGGRYEQYF. In DNA, the CDR3 is TGTGCCTGGGCCCTCGGGACAGGGGGAAGGTACGAGCAGTACTTC.

The chain links TRBV27 to TRBJ2-2; D not certain. The CDR3 is 15 residues long. Germline CDR1 and CDR2: MNHEY and SMNVEV (reference sequence). V was pared by 3 bases and J by 2 bases, with 10 bases between. CDR3 bases: TGTGCCAGCAGTTTTTTGGCGGATAACACCGGGGAGCTGTTTTTT. It yields the protein CASSFLADNTGELFF.

V is TRBV5-1 and J is TRBJ2-3; no clear D gene. CDR3 length equals 15 residues. Germline V CDR1 and CDR2: SGHRS, YFSETQ. V was shortened by 6 bases and J by 0 bases, with 14 bases between the two germline ends. In DNA form, the CDR3 reads TGCGCCAGCAACGACTTTAAGCCTAGCACAGATACGCAGTATTTT. It is translated as CASNDFKPSTDTQYF.

The chain joins TRBV5-5 to TRBJ1-5; no definite D call. Germline V gene data show CDR1 as SGHKS and CDR2 as YYEKEE (reference sequence). Trimming shortened V by 4 bases and J by 1 base, and 9 bases separated the two germline ends. The CDR3 extends over 14 amino acids. CDR3 DNA: TGTGCCAGCAGCCGGGAGGTGAGCAATCAGCCCCAGCATTTT. Translated: CASSREVSNQPQHF.

This clone was seen once. The rearrangement links TRBV6-1 to TRBJ2-5; 8 positions match TRBD2. This CDR3 is 14 amino acids long. Germline CDR1 is MNHNS and CDR2 is SASEGT. V gave up 3 bases and J gave up 4 bases; unmatched junction bases: 4. CDR3: CASSDRAGVETQYF. The CDR3 DNA reads TGTGCCAGCAGTGATCGAGCGGGGGTAGAGACCCAGTACTTC.

The CDR3 spells CASSILAGGSWEQFF. The CDR3 bases are TGTGCCAGTAGTATTCTAGCGGGGGGCTCGTGGGAGCAGTTCTTC. This chain joins TRBV19 and TRBJ2-1, with 11 bases that match TRBD2. This CDR3 is built from 15 residues. Germline V gene sequence: CDR1 LNHDA, CDR2 SQIVND (reference sequence). V lost 3 bases to trimming and J lost 10 bases; unmatched junction nucleotides: 8.

V gene TRBV7-9 combines with J gene TRBJ1-2; the D gene is possibly TRBD1 (6 bases). Looked up from germline, CDR1 is SEHNR and CDR2 is FQNEAQ (reference sequence). This CDR3 has 16 amino acids. Deletions cut 0 bases from V and 11 bases from J, with 22 bases between. This chain's CDR3 is CASSLAGYGTRLSYTF. DNA for the CDR3: TGTGCCAGCAGCTTAGCGGGGTATGGGACAAGGCTTTCTTACACCTTC.

This clone showed up just once. J is TRBJ2-3 and V is TRBV21-1; the table's D call, TRBD2, has no DNA check behind it. TRBV21-1 is a known pseudogene. The CDR3 extends over 15 amino acids. CDR3 coding DNA: TGTGCCAGCGGCTCACTAGCGGGGATGCCAGATACGCAGTATTTT. Translation gives CASGSLAGMPDTQYF.

V and J are TRBV9 and TRBJ2-1, with D perhaps TRBD2 (5 bases). V was cut by 0 bases and J by 7 bases, with 11 bases left in between. The CDR3 extends over 14 amino acids. Germline CDR1 reads SGDLS; CDR2 reads YYNGEE. CDR3 sequence reads: CASSVERPGNEQFF. The CDR3 DNA is TGTGCCAGCAGCGTAGAAAGACCGGGGAATGAGCAGTTCTTC. The entire variable domain, with the rest obtained from reference TRBV9 and TRBJ2-1, is as follows: DSGVTQTPKHLITATGQRVTLRCSPRSGDLSVYWYQQSLDQGLQFLIQYYNGEERAKGNILERFSAQQFPDLHSELNLSSLELGDSALYFCASSVERPGNEQFFGPGTRLTVL.

The rearrangement uses TRBV6-4 and TRBJ1-2; perhaps TRBD1 as D (5 bases). Trimming removed 4 bases from V and 4 bases from J, with 16 bases in between. Germline-derived CDR1 and CDR2 are MRHNA and SNTAGT. The CDR3 has 15 residues. DNA of the CDR3: TGTGCCAGCAGTGCCATTCCAGGGCCTGCCTATGGCTACACCTTC. Translation gives CASSAIPGPAYGYTF.

The rearrangement joins TRBV7-3 to TRBJ2-4; 8 bases agree with TRBD2. J was trimmed by 8 bases and V by 2 bases; bases with no gene match: 2. The germline gives CDR1 SGHTA, CDR2 FQGTGA. CDR3 length equals 13 residues. The CDR3 nucleotides are TGTGCCAGCAGCTTACGGGGGGGGGACATTCAGTACTTC. The encoded protein is CASSLRGGDIQYF.

The chain carries TRBV5-8 and TRBJ1-2; D might be TRBD1 (5 bases). V lost 2 bases, J lost 4 bases, and 12 bases lay in between. CDR1 is SGHTS and CDR2 is YDEGEE in the germline V gene. The CDR3 is 14 amino acids. The CDR3 region is CASSLTGVGYGYTF. The CDR3 DNA reads TGTGCCAGCAGCTTAACGGGGGTCGGCTATGGCTACACCTTC.

This sequence joins TRBV25-1 and TRBJ1-1; 8 bases agree with TRBD1. Per the germline V gene, CDR1 is MGHDK and CDR2 is SYGVNS. The CDR3 length is 14 residues. After removal of 6 bases from V and 1 base from J, the junction contained 4 bases not matched to a gene. The CDR3 DNA sequence: TGTGCCAGCAGAGGGACAGGCGCGAACACTGAAGCTTTCTTT. Amino acid sequence: CASRGTGANTEAFF.

J is TRBJ1-4 and V is TRBV7-9, with D unclear. Germline V gene lookup returns CDR1 SEHNR and CDR2 FQNEAQ (reference sequence). The ends were cut back, 0 bases at V and 10 bases at J, with 6 bases in the middle. This CDR3 region has 12 residues. For the CDR3, the DNA is TGTGCCAGCAGCTTAGCAGGCGGAAAACTGTTTTTT. Translation gives CASSLAGGKLFF.